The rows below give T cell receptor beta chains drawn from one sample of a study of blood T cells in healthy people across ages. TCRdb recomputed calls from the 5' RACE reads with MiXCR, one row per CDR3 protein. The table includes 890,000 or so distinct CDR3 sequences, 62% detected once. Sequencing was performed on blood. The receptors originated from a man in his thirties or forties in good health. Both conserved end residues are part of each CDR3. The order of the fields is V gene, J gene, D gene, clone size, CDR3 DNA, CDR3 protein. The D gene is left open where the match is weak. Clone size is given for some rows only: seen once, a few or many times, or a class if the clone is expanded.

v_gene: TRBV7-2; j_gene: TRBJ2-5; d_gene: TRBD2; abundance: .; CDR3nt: TGTGCCAGCAGCTCTTGGCTAGCGGGGATCCAAGAGACCCAGTACTTC; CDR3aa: CASSSWLAGIQETQYF
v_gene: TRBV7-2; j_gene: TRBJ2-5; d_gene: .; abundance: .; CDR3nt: TGTGCCAGCAGCTACACAAAAGAGACCCAGTACTTC; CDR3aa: CASSYTKETQYF
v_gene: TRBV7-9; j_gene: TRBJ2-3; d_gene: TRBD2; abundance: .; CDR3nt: TGTGCCAGCAGCCCCCGGGCTAGCGGGAGCACAGATACGCAGTATTTT; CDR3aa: CASSPRASGSTDTQYF
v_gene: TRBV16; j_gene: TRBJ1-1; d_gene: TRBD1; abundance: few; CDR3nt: TGTGCCAGCAGCCCCCCTGGACAGGCCGGGGGGACTGAAGCTTTCTTT; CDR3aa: CASSPPGQAGGTEAFF
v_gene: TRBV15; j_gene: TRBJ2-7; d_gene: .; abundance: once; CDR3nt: TGTGCCACCAGCAGAGGGGTCCTCTCCTACGAGCAGTACTTC; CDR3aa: CATSRGVLSYEQYF
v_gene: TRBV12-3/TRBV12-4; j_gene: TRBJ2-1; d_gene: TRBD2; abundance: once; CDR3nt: TGTGCCAGCAGGATCGGGACTAGCGGGGAAAATGAGCAGTTCTTC; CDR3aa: CASRIGTSGENEQFF
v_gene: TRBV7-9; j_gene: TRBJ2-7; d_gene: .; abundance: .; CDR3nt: TGTGCCAGCACTTTTCCTTACGGGGAAAACTACGAGCAGTACTTC; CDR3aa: CASTFPYGENYEQYF
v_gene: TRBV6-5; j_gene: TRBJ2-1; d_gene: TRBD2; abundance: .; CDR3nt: TGTGCCAGCAGTTACGCTAGCGGGGGAAGAAATAAGCAGTTCTTC; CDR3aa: CASSYASGGRNKQFF
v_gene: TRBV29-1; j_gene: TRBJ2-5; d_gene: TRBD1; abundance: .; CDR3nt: TGCAGCGTTGCCCCGGGACAGCAAGAGACCCAGTACTTC; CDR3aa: CSVAPGQQETQYF
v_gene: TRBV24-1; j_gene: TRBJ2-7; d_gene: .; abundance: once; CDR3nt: TGTGCCACCAGTGATTCTGGGCTTTACGAGCAGTACTTC; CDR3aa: CATSDSGLYEQYF
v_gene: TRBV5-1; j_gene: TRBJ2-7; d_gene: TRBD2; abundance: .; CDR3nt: TGCGCCAGCAGCCCCCCGGGTCGACTAGCGGGAGCCTACGAGCAGTACTTC; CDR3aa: CASSPPGRLAGAYEQYF
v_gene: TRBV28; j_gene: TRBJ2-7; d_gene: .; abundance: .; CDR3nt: TGTGCCAGCACGCGAAGCTCCTACGAGCAGTACTTC; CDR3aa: CASTRSSYEQYF
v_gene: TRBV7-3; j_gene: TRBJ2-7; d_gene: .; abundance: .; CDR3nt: TGTGCCAGCAGCTTATTAACTAGAACTCCCTACGAGCAGTACTTC; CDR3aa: CASSLLTRTPYEQYF
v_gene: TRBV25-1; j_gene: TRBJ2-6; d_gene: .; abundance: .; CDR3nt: TGTGCCAGCACAAGTACAGGGTCTGGGGCCAACGTCCTGACTTTC; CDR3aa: CASTSTGSGANVLTF
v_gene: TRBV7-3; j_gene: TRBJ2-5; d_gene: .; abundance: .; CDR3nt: TGTGCCAGCAGCTTAAGCCCCACCCACGGGCAGTACTTC; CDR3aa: CASSLSPTHGQYF
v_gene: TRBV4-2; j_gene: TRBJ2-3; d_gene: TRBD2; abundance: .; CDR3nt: TGTGCCAGCAGCCAAGAAAGCGGGGGGGCCGGAGATACGCAGTATTTT; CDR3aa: CASSQESGGAGDTQYF
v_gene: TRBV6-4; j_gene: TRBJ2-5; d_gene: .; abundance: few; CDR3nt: TGTGCCAGCAGTGACTCAACGCAAAGGGGGACCCAGTACTTC; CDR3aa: CASSDSTQRGTQYF
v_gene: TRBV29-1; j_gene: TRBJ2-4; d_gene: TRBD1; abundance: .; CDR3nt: TGCAGCGCCAGACAGGGGCAAATCCAGTACTTC; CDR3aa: CSARQGQIQYF
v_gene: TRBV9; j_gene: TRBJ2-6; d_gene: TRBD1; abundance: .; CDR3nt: TGTGCCAGCAGCCCCGGGACAGGGATCGGGGCCAACGTCCTGACTTTC; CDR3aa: CASSPGTGIGANVLTF
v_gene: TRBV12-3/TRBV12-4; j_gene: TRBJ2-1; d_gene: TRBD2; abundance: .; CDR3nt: TGTGCCAGCAGTTCTAGCGGGGCCTCGGGGAATGAGCAGTTCTTC; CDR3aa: CASSSSGASGNEQFF
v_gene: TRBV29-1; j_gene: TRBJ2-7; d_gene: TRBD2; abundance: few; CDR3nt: TGCAGCGTTCCCAGGACTAGCGGTAACTCCTACGAGCAGTACTTC; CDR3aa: CSVPRTSGNSYEQYF
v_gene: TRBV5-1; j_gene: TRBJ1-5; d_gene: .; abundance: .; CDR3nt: TGCGCCAGCAGCACGGGGGTTAATCAGCCCCAGCATTTT; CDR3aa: CASSTGVNQPQHF
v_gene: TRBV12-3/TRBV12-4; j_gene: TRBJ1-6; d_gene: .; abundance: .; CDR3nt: TGTGCCAGCACCGACAGAGCATATAATTCACCCCTCCACTTT; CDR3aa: CASTDRAYNSPLHF
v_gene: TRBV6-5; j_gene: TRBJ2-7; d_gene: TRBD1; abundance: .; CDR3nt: TGTGCCAGCAGGACCGGGACAGCAACCTACGAGCAGTACTTC; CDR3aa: CASRTGTATYEQYF
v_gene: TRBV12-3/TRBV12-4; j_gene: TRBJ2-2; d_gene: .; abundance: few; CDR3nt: TGTGCCAGCAGTTTTGATAGGGCAACCGGGGAGCTGTTTTTT; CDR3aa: CASSFDRATGELFF
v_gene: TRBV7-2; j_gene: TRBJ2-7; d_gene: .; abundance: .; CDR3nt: TGTGCCAGCAGCTTAGGGGGCGGCATAACCTACGAGCAGTACTTC; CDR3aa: CASSLGGGITYEQYF
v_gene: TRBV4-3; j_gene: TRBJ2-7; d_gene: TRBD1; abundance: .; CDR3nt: TGCGCCAGCAGCGTCGCCGGGACAGAGTACAATGAGCAGTACTTC; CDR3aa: CASSVAGTEYNEQYF
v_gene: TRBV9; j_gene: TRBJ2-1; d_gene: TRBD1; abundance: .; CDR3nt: TGTGCCACCGAATCCGGGACAGAGTACAATGAGCAGTTCTTC; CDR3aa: CATESGTEYNEQFF
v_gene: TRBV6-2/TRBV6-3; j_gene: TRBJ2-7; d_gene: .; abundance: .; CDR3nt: TGTGCCAGCAGCTGGACGGTCACCTACGAGCAGTACTTC; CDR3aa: CASSWTVTYEQYF
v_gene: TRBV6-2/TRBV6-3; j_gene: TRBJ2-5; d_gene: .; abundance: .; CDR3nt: TGTGCCAGCAGCGTATACCGGGGCCTCCAAGAGACCCAGTACTTC; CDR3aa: CASSVYRGLQETQYF
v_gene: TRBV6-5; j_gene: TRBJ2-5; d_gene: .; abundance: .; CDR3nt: TGTGCCAGCAGTGAGACAGGCGGGGAGACCCTGTACTTC; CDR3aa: CASSETGGETLYF
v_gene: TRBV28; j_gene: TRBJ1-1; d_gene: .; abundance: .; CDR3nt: TGTGCCAGCAGTTTAAAGGGCGAGAACACTGAAGCTTTCTTT; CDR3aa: CASSLKGENTEAFF
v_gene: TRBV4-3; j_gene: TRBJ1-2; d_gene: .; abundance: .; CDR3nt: TGCGCCAGCAGCCAAGTCCCCGGAGACCAACACCTCTATGGCTACACCTTC; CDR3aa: CASSQVPGDQHLYGYTF
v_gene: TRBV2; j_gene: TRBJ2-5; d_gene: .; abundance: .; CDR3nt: TGTGCCAGCAGTGCGGCGAGACTAGTAGGGGAGACCCAGTACTTC; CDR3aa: CASSAARLVGETQYF
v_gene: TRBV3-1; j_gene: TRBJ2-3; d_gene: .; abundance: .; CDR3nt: TGTGCCAGCAGCCAAGATGGTTATGGAGATACGCAGTATTTT; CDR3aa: CASSQDGYGDTQYF
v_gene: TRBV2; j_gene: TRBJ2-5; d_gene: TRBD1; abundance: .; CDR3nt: TGTGCCAGCAGGCCCTCGACAGGGATGGAGACCCAGTACTTC; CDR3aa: CASRPSTGMETQYF
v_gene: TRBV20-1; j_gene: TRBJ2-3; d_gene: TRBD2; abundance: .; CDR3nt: TGCAGTGCCATGCGGACCCAAGGACTAGCGGGATCAGATACGCAGTATTTT; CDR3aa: CSAMRTQGLAGSDTQYF
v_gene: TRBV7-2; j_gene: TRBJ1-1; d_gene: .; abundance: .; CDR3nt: TGTGCCAGCAGCTATCCAGGAGGGGATGCTATATTGAACACTGAAGCTTTCTTT; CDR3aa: CASSYPGGDAILNTEAFF
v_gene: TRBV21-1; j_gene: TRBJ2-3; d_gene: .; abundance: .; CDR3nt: TGTGCCAGCAGCAACGTCCCGGGCGGGGTTCTCGCAGATACGCAGTATTTT; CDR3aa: CASSNVPGGVLADTQYF
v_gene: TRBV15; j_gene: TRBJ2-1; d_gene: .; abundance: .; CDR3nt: TGTGCCACCAGCCGAGCTGGGGCAGGGTACAATGAGCAGTTCTTC; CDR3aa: CATSRAGAGYNEQFF
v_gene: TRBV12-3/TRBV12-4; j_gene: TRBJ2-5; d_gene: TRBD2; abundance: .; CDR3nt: TGTGCCAGCAGGCGTAGCGGGGGGGGAAGAGAGACCCAGTACTTC; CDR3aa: CASRRSGGGRETQYF